A selection of T cell receptor beta chains follows, all from one sample in a study of blood T cell repertoires in COVID-19. Only in-frame clones appear in the TCRdb table, and some are missing; sequencing was by immunoSEQ multiplex PCR. This repertoire shows 100,000 to 150,000 clones, around 80% found once; its top ten account for about 40%. Sequencing was done on a sample of peripheral blood. All receptors come from a middle-aged man with active or convalescent COVID-19. CDR3s include the opening cysteine and the closing phenylalanine or tryptophan. The order of the fields is J gene, V gene, clone size, D gene, CDR3 protein, CDR3 DNA. A D gene is named only where the DNA matches it firmly. Expanded clones get a size class; other rows say once, few or many, or leave the size out.

TRBJ2-3 | TRBV30 | NA | TRBD2 | CAWSVTSGTDTQYF | TGTGCCTGGAGTGTAACTAGCGGGACAGATACGCAGTATTTT
TRBJ2-3 | TRBV5-6 | NA | NA | CASSLVEGTDTQYF | TGTGCCAGCAGCTTGGTGGAGGGCACGGATACGCAGTATTTT
TRBJ2-7 | TRBV7-7 | NA | NA | CASPRDLEQYF | TGTGCTAGCCCGCGGGACCTCGAGCAGTACTTC
TRBJ2-7 | TRBV29-1 | NA | TRBD1 | CSVPSRDRPYEQYF | TGCAGCGTCCCAAGCCGGGACAGGCCCTACGAGCAGTACTTC
TRBJ1-4 | TRBV6-5 | NA | NA | CASSYLGGKGLFF | TGTGCCAGCAGTTACCTTGGCGGGAAGGGACTGTTTTTT
TRBJ2-3 | TRBV10-1 | NA | NA | CASSELWATQYF | TGCGCCAGCAGTGAGTTGTGGGCCACGCAGTATTTT
TRBJ1-1 | TRBV4-3 | NA | NA | CASSQELALSEAFF | TGCGCCAGCAGCCAAGAGTTAGCTCTCTCTGAAGCTTTCTTT
TRBJ2-3 | TRBV5-1 | NA | TRBD1 | CASSGQGWVDTQYF | TGCGCCAGCAGCGGACAGGGGTGGGTCGATACGCAGTATTTT
TRBJ2-7 | TRBV6-2/TRBV6-3 | NA | NA | CASSYSKTRNEQYF | TGTGCCAGCAGTTACTCGAAAACGAGAAACGAGCAGTACTTC
TRBJ2-2 | TRBV7-2 | NA | NA | CASSLAGAGELFF | TGTGCCAGCAGCTTAGCGGGGGCTGGGGAGCTGTTTTTT
TRBJ2-1 | TRBV2 | once | NA | CASSPPRSDEQFF | TGTGCCAGCAGCCCCCCAAGGAGCGATGAGCAGTTCTTC
TRBJ1-4 | TRBV19 | few | NA | CASSTTGHEATNEKLFF | TGTGCCAGTAGTACAACAGGTCATGAAGCAACTAATGAAAAACTGTTTTTT
TRBJ2-2 | TRBV28 | NA | TRBD2 | CASSLSGLAGNTGELFF | TGTGCCAGCAGTTTAAGCGGTCTAGCGGGGAACACCGGGGAGCTGTTTTTT
TRBJ2-7 | TRBV27 | NA | TRBD1 | CASSYGTGGYEQYF | TGTGCCAGCAGTTACGGGACAGGGGGATACGAGCAGTACTTC
TRBJ2-3 | TRBV30 | once | NA | CAWSRQAIADTQYF | TGTGCCTGGAGTCGTCAGGCTATCGCCGATACGCAGTATTTT
TRBJ1-2 | TRBV5-4 | NA | TRBD1 | CASSLDRGHGYTF | TGTGCCAGCAGCCTTGACAGGGGGCATGGCTACACCTTC
TRBJ2-2 | TRBV7-3 | NA | NA | CASSAFETGELFF | TGTGCCAGCAGCGCCTTTGAGACCGGGGAGCTGTTTTTT
TRBJ2-7 | TRBV6-6 | NA | NA | CATNSGNSYEQYF | TGTGCCACCAATTCCGGGAACTCCTACGAGCAGTACTTC
TRBJ2-2 | TRBV5-6 | NA | NA | CASSAWWSGASNTGELFF | TGTGCCAGCAGCGCCTGGTGGTCAGGCGCCTCGAACACCGGGGAGCTGTTTTTT
TRBJ2-5 | TRBV27 | once | TRBD1 | CASSLSPQGRETQYF | TGTGCCAGCAGTTTATCCCCACAGGGGAGAGAGACCCAGTACTTC
TRBJ1-1 | TRBV4-2 | once | NA | CASSPRVGNTEAFF | TGTGCCAGCAGCCCCAGGGTCGGGAACACTGAAGCTTTCTTT
TRBJ1-2 | TRBV7-2 | NA | TRBD1 | CASSRGTGTNYGYTF | TGTGCCAGCAGCCGGGGGACAGGGACTAACTATGGCTACACCTTC
TRBJ2-7 | TRBV9 | NA | NA | CASSPGQNLYEQYF | TGTGCCAGCAGCCCCGGACAGAACCTCTACGAGCAGTACTTC
TRBJ1-1 | TRBV5-1 | few | TRBD1 | CASSLLQGAGRAFF | TGCGCCAGCAGCTTACTACAGGGGGCCGGGCGAGCTTTCTTT
TRBJ2-1 | TRBV27 | NA | NA | CASSPRGGGSYNEQFF | TGTGCCAGCAGTCCCAGGGGCGGGGGCTCCTACAATGAGCAGTTCTTC
TRBJ2-3 | TRBV24-1 | NA | NA | CATSDPLQVTQYF | TGTGCCACCAGTGACCCCCTACAGGTAACGCAGTATTTT
TRBJ1-1 | TRBV4-1 | NA | NA | CASSPTGNTEAFF | TGCGCCAGCAGCCCGACAGGGAACACTGAAGCTTTCTTT
TRBJ2-3 | TRBV13 | NA | NA | CASSADRGRTDTQYF | TGTGCCAGCAGCGCCGACCGAGGGAGGACAGATACGCAGTATTTT
TRBJ1-1 | TRBV24-1 | NA | NA | CATSGRDRNTEAFF | TGTGCCACCAGTGGGCGGGACCGAAACACTGAAGCTTTCTTT
TRBJ2-5 | TRBV13 | few | NA | CASSSLPRETQYF | TGTGCCAGCAGCTCGCTCCCGAGGGAGACCCAGTACTTC
TRBJ2-2 | TRBV5-1 | many | TRBD2 | CASSLGPSGSGELFF | TGCGCCAGCAGCTTGGGGCCTAGCGGATCAGGGGAGCTGTTTTTT
TRBJ1-1 | TRBV2 | NA | NA | CASSEGLSNTEAFF | TGTGCCAGCAGTGAGGGACTTTCGAACACTGAAGCTTTCTTT
TRBJ2-1 | TRBV15 | NA | TRBD2 | CATSRETSRPYNEQFF | TGTGCCACCAGCAGAGAGACTAGCAGGCCGTACAATGAGCAGTTCTTC
TRBJ2-1 | TRBV9 | NA | NA | CASSVDSRAGGSEQFF | TGTGCCAGCAGCGTAGATTCGCGGGCCGGAGGGAGTGAGCAGTTCTTC
TRBJ1-5 | TRBV6-5 | NA | NA | CASRGGNQPQHF | TGTGCCAGCAGAGGGGGCAATCAGCCCCAGCATTTT
TRBJ1-1 | TRBV7-9 | few | NA | CASSSRENTEAFF | TGTGCCAGCAGCAGCCGGGAGAACACTGAAGCTTTCTTT
TRBJ2-3 | TRBV4-2 | NA | NA | CASSSDRSDTQYF | TGTGCCAGCAGCTCCGATAGATCAGATACGCAGTATTTT
TRBJ1-6 | TRBV6-5 | once | TRBD1 | CASSYSRQGANSPLHF | TGTGCCAGCAGTTACTCAAGACAGGGCGCGAATTCACCCCTCCACTTT
TRBJ2-1 | TRBV9 | NA | NA | CASSPPGTSAYNEQFF | TGTGCCAGCAGCCCCCCCGGGACTTCCGCATACAATGAGCAGTTCTTC
TRBJ2-1 | TRBV19 | NA | TRBD1 | CASSSAGTANNEQFF | TGTGCCAGTAGCTCAGCCGGGACAGCGAACAATGAGCAGTTCTTC
TRBJ2-1 | TRBV7-6 | NA | NA | CASSSEGPYNEQFF | TGTGCCAGCAGCTCGGAGGGCCCCTACAATGAGCAGTTCTTC
TRBJ2-7 | TRBV19 | NA | NA | CASSMRGQHTYEQYF | TGTGCCAGTAGTATGCGGGGACAGCATACCTACGAGCAGTACTTC